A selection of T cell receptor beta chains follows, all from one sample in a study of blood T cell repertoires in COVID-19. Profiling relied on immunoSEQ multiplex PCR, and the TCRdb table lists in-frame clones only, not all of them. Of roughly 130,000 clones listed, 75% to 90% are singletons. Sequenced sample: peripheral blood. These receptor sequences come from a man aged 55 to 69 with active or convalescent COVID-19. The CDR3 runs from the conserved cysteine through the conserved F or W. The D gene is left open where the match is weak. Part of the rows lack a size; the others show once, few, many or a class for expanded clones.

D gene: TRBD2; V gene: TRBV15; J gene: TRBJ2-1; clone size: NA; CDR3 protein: CATSRGSASGYYNEQFF; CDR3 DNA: TGTGCCACCAGCAGAGGATCGGCTAGCGGGTACTACAATGAGCAGTTCTTC
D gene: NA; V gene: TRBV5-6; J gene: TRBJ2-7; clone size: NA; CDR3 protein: CASRGSNYEQYF; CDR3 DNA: TGTGCCAGCAGGGGCAGTAACTACGAGCAGTACTTC
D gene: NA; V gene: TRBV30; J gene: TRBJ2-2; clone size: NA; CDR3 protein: CAWMRLAGELFF; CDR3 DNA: TGTGCCTGGATGAGACTAGCCGGGGAGCTGTTTTTT
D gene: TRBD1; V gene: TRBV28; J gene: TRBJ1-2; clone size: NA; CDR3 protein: CASSGDRLATAF; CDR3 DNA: TGTGCCAGCAGCGGGGACAGGTTGGCTACCGCCTTC
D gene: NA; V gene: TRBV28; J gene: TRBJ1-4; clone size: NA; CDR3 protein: CASSLPPTGNKEKLFF; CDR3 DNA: TGTGCCAGCAGTTTACCTCCTACAGGGAACAAGGAAAAACTGTTTTTT
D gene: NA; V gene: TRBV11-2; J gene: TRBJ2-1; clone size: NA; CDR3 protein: CASSFGSYNEQFF; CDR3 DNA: TGTGCCAGCAGCTTCGGCTCCTACAATGAGCAGTTCTTC
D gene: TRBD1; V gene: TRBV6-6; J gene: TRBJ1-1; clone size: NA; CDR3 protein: CASKNRGNTEAFF; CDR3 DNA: TGTGCCAGCAAAAACAGGGGGAACACTGAAGCTTTCTTT
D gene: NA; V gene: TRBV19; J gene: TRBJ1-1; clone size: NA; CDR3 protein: CASRKGGNSNTEAFF; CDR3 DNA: TGTGCCAGTAGGAAAGGCGGTAACTCGAACACTGAAGCTTTCTTT
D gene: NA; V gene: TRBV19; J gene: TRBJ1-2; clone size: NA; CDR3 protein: CASSPGAGANYGYTF; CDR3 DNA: TGTGCCAGTAGTCCCGGAGCGGGAGCTAACTATGGCTACACCTTC
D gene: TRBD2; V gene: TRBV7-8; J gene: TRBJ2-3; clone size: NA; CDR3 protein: CASSLELAGGRADTQYF; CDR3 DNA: TGTGCCAGCAGCTTAGAGCTAGCGGGAGGGAGGGCAGATACGCAGTATTTT
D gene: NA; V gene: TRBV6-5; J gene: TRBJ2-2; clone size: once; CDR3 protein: CASSYSNRVTGELFF; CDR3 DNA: TGTGCCAGCAGTTACTCGAACAGGGTCACCGGGGAGCTGTTTTTT
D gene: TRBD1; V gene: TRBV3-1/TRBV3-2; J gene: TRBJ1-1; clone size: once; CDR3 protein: CASSRDRGLDTEAFF; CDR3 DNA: TGTGCCAGCAGCAGGGACAGGGGGCTGGACACTGAAGCTTTCTTT
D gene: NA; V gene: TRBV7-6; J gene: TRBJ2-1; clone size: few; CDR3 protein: CASSFQSYNEQFF; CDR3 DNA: TGTGCCAGCAGCTTCCAGTCCTACAATGAGCAGTTCTTC
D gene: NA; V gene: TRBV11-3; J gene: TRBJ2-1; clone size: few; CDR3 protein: CASSLARTTGDEQFF; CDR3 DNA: TGTGCCAGCAGCTTAGCCCGGACTACAGGGGATGAGCAGTTCTTC
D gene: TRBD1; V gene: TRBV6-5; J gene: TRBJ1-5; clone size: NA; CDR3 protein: CASIKDRGNQPQHF; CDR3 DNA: TGTGCCAGCATTAAAGACAGGGGCAATCAGCCCCAGCATTTT
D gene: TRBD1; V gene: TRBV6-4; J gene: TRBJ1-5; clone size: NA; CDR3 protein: CASSDPQGANNQPQHF; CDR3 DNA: TGTGCCAGCAGTGACCCCCAGGGGGCGAACAATCAGCCCCAGCATTTT
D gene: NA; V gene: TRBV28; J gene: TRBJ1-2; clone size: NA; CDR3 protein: CASQGSGYGYTF; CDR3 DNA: TGTGCCAGCCAGGGATCCGGCTATGGCTACACCTTC
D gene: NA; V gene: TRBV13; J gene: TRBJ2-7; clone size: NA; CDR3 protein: CASSLAQGVLGYEQYF; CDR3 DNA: TGTGCCAGCAGCTTAGCACAAGGAGTTTTGGGCTACGAGCAGTACTTC
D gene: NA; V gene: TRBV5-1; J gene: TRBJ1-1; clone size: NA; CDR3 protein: CASSLGHPNTEAFF; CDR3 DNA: TGCGCCAGCAGCTTGGGGCATCCGAACACTGAAGCTTTCTTT
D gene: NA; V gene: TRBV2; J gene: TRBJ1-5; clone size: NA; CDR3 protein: CASSERALGQPQHF; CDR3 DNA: TGTGCCAGCAGTGAAAGAGCGCTAGGACAGCCCCAGCATTTT
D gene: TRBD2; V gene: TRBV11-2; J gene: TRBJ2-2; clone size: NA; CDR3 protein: CASTELGLATGELFF; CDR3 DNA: TGTGCCAGCACCGAACTTGGACTAGCGACCGGGGAGCTGTTTTTT
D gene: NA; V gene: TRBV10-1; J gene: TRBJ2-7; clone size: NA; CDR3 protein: CASSSDTYEQYF; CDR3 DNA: TGCGCCAGCAGTTCCGACACCTACGAGCAGTACTTC
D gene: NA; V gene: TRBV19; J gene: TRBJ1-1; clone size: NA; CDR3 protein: CAPWGGASEAFF; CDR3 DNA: TGTGCCCCTTGGGGGGGGGCCTCTGAAGCTTTCTTT
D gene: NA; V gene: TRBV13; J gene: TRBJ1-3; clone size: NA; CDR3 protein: CASSFDRTGNTIYF; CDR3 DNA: TGTGCCAGCAGCTTTGACAGAACTGGAAACACCATATATTTT
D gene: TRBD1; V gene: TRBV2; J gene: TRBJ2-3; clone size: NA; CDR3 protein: CASSGGTASTDTQYF; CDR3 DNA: TGTGCCAGCAGTGGGGGGACAGCTAGCACAGATACGCAGTATTTT
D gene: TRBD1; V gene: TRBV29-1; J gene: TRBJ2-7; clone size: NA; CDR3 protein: CSVAGQGSYEQYF; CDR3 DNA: TGCAGCGTCGCTGGACAGGGCTCCTACGAGCAGTACTTC
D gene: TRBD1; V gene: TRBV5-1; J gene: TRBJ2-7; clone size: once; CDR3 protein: CASSTRQGRSGEQYF; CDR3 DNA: TGCGCCAGCAGCACGAGACAGGGGAGATCGGGCGAGCAGTACTTC
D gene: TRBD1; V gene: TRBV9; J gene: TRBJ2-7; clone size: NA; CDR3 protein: CASSVPDRGICWYEQYF; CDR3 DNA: TGTGCCAGCAGCGTACCGGACAGGGGGATATGTTGGTACGAGCAGTACTTC
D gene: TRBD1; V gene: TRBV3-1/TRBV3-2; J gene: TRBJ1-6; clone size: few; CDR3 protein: CASSQDRTGVQSPLHF; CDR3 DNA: TGTGCCAGCAGCCAAGATAGGACAGGGGTTCAATCACCCCTCCACTTT
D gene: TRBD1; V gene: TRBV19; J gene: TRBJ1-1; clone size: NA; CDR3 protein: CASSTRDSLYTEAFF; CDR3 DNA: TGTGCCAGTAGTACAAGGGACAGCCTATACACTGAAGCTTTCTTT
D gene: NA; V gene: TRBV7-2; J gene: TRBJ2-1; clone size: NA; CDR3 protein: CASSLELAGKGNEQFF; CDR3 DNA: TGTGCCAGCAGCTTAGAGCTGGCAGGGAAGGGCAATGAGCAGTTCTTC
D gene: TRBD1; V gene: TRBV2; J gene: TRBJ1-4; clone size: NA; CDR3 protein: CASSDRAGGEKLFF; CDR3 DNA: TGTGCCAGCAGTGACAGGGCAGGGGGGGAAAAACTGTTTTTT
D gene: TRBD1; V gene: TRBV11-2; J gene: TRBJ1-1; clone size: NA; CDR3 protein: CASSSRTGGNTEAFF; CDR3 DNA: TGTGCCAGCAGCTCGAGGACAGGGGGGAACACTGAAGCTTTCTTT
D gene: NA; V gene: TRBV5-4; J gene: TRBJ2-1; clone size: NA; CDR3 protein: CASSLPHYNEQFF; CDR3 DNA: TGTGCCAGCAGCCTCCCACACTACAATGAGCAGTTCTTC
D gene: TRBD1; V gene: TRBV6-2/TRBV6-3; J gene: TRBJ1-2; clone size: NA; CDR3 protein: CASSPGGTGFYGYTF; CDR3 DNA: TGTGCCAGCAGTCCCGGGGGGACAGGATTCTATGGCTACACCTTC
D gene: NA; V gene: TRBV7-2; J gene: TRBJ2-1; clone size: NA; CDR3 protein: CASSLAVVAGNEQFF; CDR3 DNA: TGTGCCAGCAGCCTTGCGGTAGTAGCCGGCAATGAGCAGTTCTTC
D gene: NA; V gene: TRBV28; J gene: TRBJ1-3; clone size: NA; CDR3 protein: CASSLHQGLSGNTIYF; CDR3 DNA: TGTGCCAGCAGTTTACATCAGGGCCTCTCTGGAAACACCATATATTTT
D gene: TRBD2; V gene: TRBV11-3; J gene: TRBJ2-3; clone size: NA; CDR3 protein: CASSTGGGDTQYF; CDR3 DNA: TGTGCCAGCAGCACCGGGGGGGGAGATACGCAGTATTTT
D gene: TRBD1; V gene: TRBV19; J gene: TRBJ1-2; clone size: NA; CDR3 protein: CASSIQGAQLYGYTF; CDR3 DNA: TGTGCCAGTAGTATCCAGGGGGCGCAACTCTATGGCTACACCTTC
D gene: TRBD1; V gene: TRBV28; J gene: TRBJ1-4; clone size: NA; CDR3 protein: CASSFRTGATEKLFF; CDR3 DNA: TGTGCCAGCAGTTTTAGAACAGGGGCGACCGAAAAACTGTTTTTT
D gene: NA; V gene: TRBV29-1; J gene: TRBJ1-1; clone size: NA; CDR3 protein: CSVGGTMNTEAFF; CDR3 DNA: TGCAGCGTGGGGGGGACCATGAACACTGAAGCTTTCTTT
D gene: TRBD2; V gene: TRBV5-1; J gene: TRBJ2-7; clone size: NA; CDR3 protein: CASSGTSGTPGYEQYF; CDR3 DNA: TGCGCCAGCAGCGGGACTAGCGGGACCCCCGGCTACGAGCAGTACTTC